A selection of T cell receptor beta chains follows, all from one sample in a study of cytomegalovirus exposure and HLA in healthy donors. TCRdb's copy holds only in-frame clones and misses some; the assay was immunoSEQ multiplex PCR. The sample lists some 140,000 clones; approximately 89% were seen once. Sequenced material: PBMCs. The receptors shown here come from a woman under 40 in good health and CMV-seropositive. CDR3s include the opening cysteine and the closing phenylalanine or tryptophan. Fields, in order: D gene, V gene, J gene, clone size, CDR3 DNA, CDR3 protein. D genes are given only for firm matches. Clone size is given for some rows only: seen once, a few or many times, or a class if the clone is expanded.

D gene: TRBD1
V gene: TRBV11-2
J gene: TRBJ2-2
clone size: .
CDR3 DNA: TGTGCCAGCAGCCTTCGACAGGGGATACGGGAGCTGTTTTTT
CDR3 protein: CASSLRQGIRELFF

D gene: TRBD2
V gene: TRBV27
J gene: TRBJ2-7
clone size: .
CDR3 DNA: TGTGCCAGCAGTTTAAAGCCGGGAGGAGCCCTACCCTACGAGCAGTACTTC
CDR3 protein: CASSLKPGGALPYEQYF

D gene: TRBD2
V gene: TRBV18
J gene: TRBJ2-3
clone size: .
CDR3 DNA: TGTGCCAGCTCACCCTTACTAGCGGGACGCACAGATACGCAGTATTTT
CDR3 protein: CASSPLLAGRTDTQYF

D gene: TRBD2
V gene: TRBV5-8
J gene: TRBJ2-7
clone size: .
CDR3 DNA: TGTGCCAGCAGCTTGGAAGGACTAGCGACCTACGAGCAGTACTTC
CDR3 protein: CASSLEGLATYEQYF

D gene: TRBD2
V gene: TRBV11-2
J gene: TRBJ2-1
clone size: .
CDR3 DNA: TGTGCCAGCAGCCTCCGGGGTGGCGGGGGGGTCGCCAATGAGCAGTTCTTC
CDR3 protein: CASSLRGGGGVANEQFF

D gene: TRBD2
V gene: TRBV4-2
J gene: TRBJ2-3
clone size: .
CDR3 DNA: TGTGCCAGCAGCCAGGGGGAGGGGCAGTATTTT
CDR3 protein: CASSQGEGQYF

D gene: .
V gene: TRBV6-5
J gene: TRBJ2-7
clone size: .
CDR3 DNA: TGTGCCAGCAGTAGACAGCCAAGCTTCTACGAGCAGTACTTC
CDR3 protein: CASSRQPSFYEQYF

D gene: .
V gene: TRBV10-1
J gene: TRBJ2-2
clone size: .
CDR3 DNA: TGCGCCAGCAGAGGGGGTTCGAACACCGGGGAGCTGTTTTTT
CDR3 protein: CASRGGSNTGELFF

D gene: .
V gene: TRBV7-3
J gene: TRBJ1-6
clone size: .
CDR3 DNA: TGTGCCAGCAGCTTAGGAGGGAACACCTATAATTCACCCCTCCACTTT
CDR3 protein: CASSLGGNTYNSPLHF

D gene: TRBD1
V gene: TRBV28
J gene: TRBJ1-2
clone size: .
CDR3 DNA: TGTGCCAGCAGTCCTGGACAGGGGGGTGGCTACACCTTC
CDR3 protein: CASSPGQGGGYTF

D gene: TRBD2
V gene: TRBV27
J gene: TRBJ2-1
clone size: .
CDR3 DNA: TGTGCCAGCAGTTCGACCCCGGGACTATGGGCGCCGGGGTTCTTC
CDR3 protein: CASSSTPGLWAPGFF

D gene: .
V gene: TRBV7-9
J gene: TRBJ1-2
clone size: once
CDR3 DNA: TGTTCCAGCAGCCTCTCCGGGTCCAGCGCTACCTTC
CDR3 protein: CSSSLSGSSATF

D gene: TRBD1
V gene: TRBV30
J gene: TRBJ1-2
clone size: .
CDR3 DNA: TGTGCCTGGAGTGATGAACAGGGGAACGAGGAAGGCTACACCTTC
CDR3 protein: CAWSDEQGNEEGYTF

D gene: TRBD2
V gene: TRBV7-9
J gene: TRBJ2-3
clone size: .
CDR3 DNA: TGTGCCAGCAGCTTCCAATATAGCGGGGGGACCACAGATACGCAGTATTTT
CDR3 protein: CASSFQYSGGTTDTQYF